This TCR beta chain was sequenced in a study of response to subunit inactivated influenza vaccine. General study findings and limits: A suggestion made by the authors is that each seasonal influenza vaccination recruits few new T cells.

TCRdb processed the RT-PCR reads anew with MiXCR; each CDR3 protein has one entry. The repertoire consists of 150,000 to 200,000 distinct CDR3 sequences, with about 9% occurring once and the leading ten covering about a tenth. The CDR3 has 12 residues. Looked up from germline, CDR1 is MDHEN and CDR2 is SYDVKM. Trimming at V came to 5 bases and at J to 8 bases, leaving 6 bases not matched to a gene. Comment on this clonotype: The antigen is undetermined.

This material consisted of non-naive T cells sorted from PBMCs, taken on the day of vaccination. The sequence derives from a man aged 45-65 years who received an inactivated influenza vaccine. V gene TRBV28 combines with J gene TRBJ2-7; 7 bases line up with TRBD1. CDR3 bases: TGTGCCAGCAGTCCGACAGGGAACAAGCAGTACTTC. It translates to CASSPTGNKQYF.